These 8 T cell receptor beta chains were sequenced from one sample in a study of blood T cell repertoires in COVID-19. Some clones are missing from TCRdb's copy, which holds only in-frame ones; the method was immunoSEQ multiplex PCR. The table has almost 250,000 clones, around nine tenths seen once; the top ten hold around 1.6%. Sequencing was carried out using PBMCs or T cells enriched from blood (not recorded which). The receptors derive from a woman aged 45-59 years who had recovered from COVID-19.

The J gene is TRBJ1-1, the V gene TRBV5-1, with 12 bases fitting TRBD1. The V gene end was trimmed by 4 bases and the J gene end by 3 bases; junction bases not matched to a gene: 1. The CDR3 has 14 residues. Germline assignment: CDR1 SGHRS and CDR2 YFSETQ. CDR3 region: CASSRDRGHTEAFF. DNA of the CDR3: TGCGCCAGCAGCAGGGACAGGGGGCACACTGAAGCTTTCTTT. Looking up the rest from reference TRBV5-1 and TRBJ1-1 gives the full variable domain: KAGVTQTPRYLIKTRGQQVTLSCSPISGHRSVSWYQQTPGQGLQFLFEYFSETQRNKGNFPGRFSGRQFSNSRSEMNVSTLELGDSALYLCASSRDRGHTEAFFGQGTRLTVV.

CDR3 bases: TGTGCCAGCAGTTCCCTAGCGGGAGCGTACACCGGGGAGCTGTTTTTT. Its translation: CASSSLAGAYTGELFF. The gene calls are TRBV27 and TRBJ2-2; 10 bases map to TRBD2. The length of the CDR3 is 16 residues. Trimming at V came to 4 bases and at J to 3 bases, leaving 5 bases not matched to a gene. CDR1 MNHEY and CDR2 SMNVEV come from the germline V gene (reference sequence).

The chain couples TRBV7-9 to TRBJ2-2, with TRBD1 matching 10 bases. There are 17 residues in the CDR3. From germline, CDR1 is SEHNR and CDR2 FQNEAQ (reference sequence). V dropped 5 bases and J dropped 5; count of bases not matched to a gene: 11. The CDR3 loop is CASSKRPGQGRTGELFF. CDR3 nucleotides: TGTGCCAGCAGCAAACGACCGGGACAGGGGCGAACCGGGGAGCTGTTTTTT.

The CDR3 sequence is CASSSNEGTYEQYF. CDR3 sequence (DNA): TGTGCCAGCAGCTCGAACGAGGGAACCTACGAGCAGTACTTC. This sequence joins TRBV21-1 and TRBJ2-7; the table's D call TRBD2 went unverified against the DNA. TRBV21-1 corresponds to a pseudogene. There are 14 residues in the CDR3.

The chain joins TRBV19 to TRBJ2-3; 11 bases agree with TRBD2. Trimming at V came to 10 bases and at J to 0 bases, leaving 3 bases not matched to a gene. Looked up from germline, CDR1 is LNHDA and CDR2 is SQIVND (reference sequence). The CDR3 loop spans 14 amino acids. In DNA form, the CDR3 reads TGTGCCACGCGACTAGCGGGAAGCACAGATACGCAGTATTTT. This translates into CATRLAGSTDTQYF.

Note on this clone: Relative to the germline gene, one junction end is altered; a read error may explain this. V is TRBV25-1 and J is TRBJ1-2; D gene uncertain. Germline V lookup: CDR1 MGHDK, CDR2 SYGVNS. This CDR3 is 14 amino acids long. CDR3 nucleotide sequence: TGTGCCACCAGTGCGGGTGGGTCCTTCTATGGCTACACCTTC. Translation: CATSAGGSFYGYTF.

The chain uses TRBV30 and TRBJ1-6, with 7 bases matching TRBD1. V shed 2 bases and J 8 bases; nucleotides not matched to a gene: 18. From germline, CDR1 is GTSNPN and CDR2 SVGIG (reference sequence). CDR3 size: 18 residues. The CDR3: CAWSTHPPGQPYYSPLHF. Here the CDR3 DNA reads TGTGCCTGGAGTACGCACCCTCCGGGACAGCCTTATTATTCACCCCTCCACTTT.

The chain employs TRBV6-5 and TRBJ1-5; 7 bases line up with TRBD1. Trimming at V came to 10 bases and at J to 0 bases, leaving 3 bases not matched to a gene. This CDR3 region has 13 residues. Germline CDR1 reads MNHEY; CDR2 reads SVGAGI. DNA of the CDR3: TGTGCCATAAGGGACAGTAGCAATCAGCCCCAGCATTTT. Translated: CAIRDSSNQPQHF.